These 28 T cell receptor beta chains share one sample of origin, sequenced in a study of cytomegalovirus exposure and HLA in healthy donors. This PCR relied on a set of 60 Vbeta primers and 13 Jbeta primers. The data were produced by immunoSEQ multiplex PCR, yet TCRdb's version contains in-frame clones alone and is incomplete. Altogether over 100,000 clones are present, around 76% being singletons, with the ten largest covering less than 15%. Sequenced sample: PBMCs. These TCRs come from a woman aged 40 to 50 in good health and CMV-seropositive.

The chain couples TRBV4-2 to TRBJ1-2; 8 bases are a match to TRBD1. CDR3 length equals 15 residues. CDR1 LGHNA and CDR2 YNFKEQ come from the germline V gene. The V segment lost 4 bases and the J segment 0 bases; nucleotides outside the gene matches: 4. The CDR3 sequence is CASSRGQGTNYGYTF. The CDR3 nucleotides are TGTGCCAGCAGCCGCGGACAGGGAACTAACTATGGCTACACCTTC.

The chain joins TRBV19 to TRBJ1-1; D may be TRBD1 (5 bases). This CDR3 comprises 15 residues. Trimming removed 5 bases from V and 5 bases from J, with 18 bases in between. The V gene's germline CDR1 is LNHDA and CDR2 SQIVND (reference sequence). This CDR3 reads CASSPGGGRGTEAFF. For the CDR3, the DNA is TGTGCCAGTAGTCCCGGTGGAGGGAGGGGAACTGAAGCTTTCTTT.

CDR3 residues: CAISAAQLSSTDTQYF. DNA for the CDR3: TGTGCCATCAGTGCCGCTCAACTTTCTAGCACAGATACGCAGTATTTT. The V call is TRBV10-3, the J call TRBJ2-3; no definite D call. The CDR3 is 16 residues long. Germline V gene lookup returns CDR1 ENHRY and CDR2 SYGVKD. The V end lost 4 bases, the J end lost 0 bases, and 14 bases lay between the germline ends.

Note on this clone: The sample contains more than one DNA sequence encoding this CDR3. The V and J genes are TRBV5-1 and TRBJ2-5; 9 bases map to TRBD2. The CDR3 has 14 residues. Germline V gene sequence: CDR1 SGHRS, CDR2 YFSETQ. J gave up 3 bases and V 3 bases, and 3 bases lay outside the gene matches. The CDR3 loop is CASSSGTSKETQYF. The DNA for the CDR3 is TGCGCCAGCAGCTCTGGGACTAGCAAAGAGACCCAGTACTTC.

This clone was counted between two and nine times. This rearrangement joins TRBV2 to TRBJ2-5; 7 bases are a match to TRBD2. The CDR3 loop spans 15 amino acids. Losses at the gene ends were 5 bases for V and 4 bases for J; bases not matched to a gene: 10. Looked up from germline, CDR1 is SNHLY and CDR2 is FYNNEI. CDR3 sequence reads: CASSRRPGGGETQYF. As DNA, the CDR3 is TGTGCCAGCAGTAGACGACCGGGCGGGGGAGAGACCCAGTACTTC.

CDR3 protein: CASSDRDRGYGYTF. The DNA of the CDR3 is TGCGCCAGCAGCGACCGGGACAGGGGCTATGGCTACACCTTC. This sequence joins TRBV5-1 and TRBJ1-2, with 10 bases fitting TRBD1. This CDR3 is 14 amino acids long. Germline V lookup: CDR1 SGHRS, CDR2 YFSETQ. V trimming: 4 bases; J trimming: 4 bases; junction bases outside the gene matches: 4. Combining the CDR3 with reference TRBV5-1 and TRBJ1-2 gives the whole variable domain KAGVTQTPRYLIKTRGQQVTLSCSPISGHRSVSWYQQTPGQGLQFLFEYFSETQRNKGNFPGRFSGRQFSNSRSEMNVSTLELGDSALYLCASSDRDRGYGYTFGSGTRLTVV.

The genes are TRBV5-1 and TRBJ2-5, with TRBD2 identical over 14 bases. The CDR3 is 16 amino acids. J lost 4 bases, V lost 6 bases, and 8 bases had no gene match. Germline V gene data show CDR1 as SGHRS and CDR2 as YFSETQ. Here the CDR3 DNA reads TGCGCCAGCACCACTGGGACTAGCGGGGGTTCAGAGACCCAGTACTTC. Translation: CASTTGTSGGSETQYF.

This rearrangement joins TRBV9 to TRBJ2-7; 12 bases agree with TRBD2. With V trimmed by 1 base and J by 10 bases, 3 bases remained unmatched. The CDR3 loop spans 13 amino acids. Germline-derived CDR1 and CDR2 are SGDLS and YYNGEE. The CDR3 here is CASSVTSGGIQYF. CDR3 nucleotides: TGTGCCAGCAGCGTAACTAGCGGGGGGATTCAGTACTTC.

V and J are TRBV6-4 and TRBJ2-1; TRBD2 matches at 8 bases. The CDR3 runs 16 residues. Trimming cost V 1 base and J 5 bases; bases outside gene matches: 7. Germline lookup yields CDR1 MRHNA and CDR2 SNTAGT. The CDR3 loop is CASSDYRRGVHNEQFF. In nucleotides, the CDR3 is TGTGCCAGCAGTGACTATAGGCGGGGGGTTCACAATGAGCAGTTCTTC.

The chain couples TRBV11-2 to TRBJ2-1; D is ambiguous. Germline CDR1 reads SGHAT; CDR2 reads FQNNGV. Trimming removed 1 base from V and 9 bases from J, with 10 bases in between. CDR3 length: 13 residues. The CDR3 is CASSLVIRVEQFF. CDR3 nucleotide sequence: TGTGCCAGCAGCTTAGTTATCCGGGTTGAGCAGTTCTTC.

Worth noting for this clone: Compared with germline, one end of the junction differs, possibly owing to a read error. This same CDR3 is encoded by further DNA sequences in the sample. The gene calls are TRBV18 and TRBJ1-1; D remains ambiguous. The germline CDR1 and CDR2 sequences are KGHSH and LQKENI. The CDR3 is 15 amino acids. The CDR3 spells CASSPPRGFTPEAFF. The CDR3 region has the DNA TGTGCCAGCTCGCCACCGAGAGGGTTTACTCCTGAAGCTTTCTTT.

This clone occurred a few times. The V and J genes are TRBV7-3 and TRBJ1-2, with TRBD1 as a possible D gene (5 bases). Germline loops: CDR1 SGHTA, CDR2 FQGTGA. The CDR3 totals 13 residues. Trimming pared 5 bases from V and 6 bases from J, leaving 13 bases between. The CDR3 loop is CASSMDTEHGYTF. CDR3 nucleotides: TGTGCCAGCAGCATGGACACGGAGCATGGCTACACCTTC.

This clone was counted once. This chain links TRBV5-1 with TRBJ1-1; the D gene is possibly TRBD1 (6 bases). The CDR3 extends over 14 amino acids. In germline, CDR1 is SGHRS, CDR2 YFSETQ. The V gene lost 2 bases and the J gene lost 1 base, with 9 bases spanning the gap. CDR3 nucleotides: TGCGCCAGCAGCTTAGGACAGCCGAACACTGAAGCTTTCTTT. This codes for CASSLGQPNTEAFF.

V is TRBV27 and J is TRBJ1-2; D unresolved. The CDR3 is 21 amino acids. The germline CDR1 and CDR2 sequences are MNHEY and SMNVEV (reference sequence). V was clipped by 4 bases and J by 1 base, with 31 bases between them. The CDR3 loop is CASSSRPSGSAGRMINYGYTF. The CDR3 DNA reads TGTGCCAGCAGTTCTCGTCCATCTGGTTCGGCAGGCCGGATGATTAACTATGGCTACACCTTC.

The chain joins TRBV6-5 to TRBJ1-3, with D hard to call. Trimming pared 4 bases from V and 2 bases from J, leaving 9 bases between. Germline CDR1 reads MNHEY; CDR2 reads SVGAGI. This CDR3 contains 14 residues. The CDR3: CASSSPGTGNTIYF. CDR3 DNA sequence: TGTGCCAGCAGTTCCCCGGGAACTGGAAACACCATATATTTT.

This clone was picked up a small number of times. The CDR3 sequence: CSAGGPNTEAFF. Here the CDR3 DNA reads TGCAGCGCAGGGGGACCGAACACTGAAGCTTTCTTT. This rearrangement joins TRBV29-1 to TRBJ1-1; 7 bases line up with TRBD1. Germline-derived CDR1 and CDR2 are SQVTM and ANQGSEA. This CDR3 is 12 amino acids long. The V gene end was trimmed by 7 bases and the J gene end by 1 base; junction bases not matched to a gene: 3.

Here the CDR3 reads CASSEGGTGWTEAFF. In nucleotides, the CDR3 is TGTGCCAGCAGTGAAGGAGGGACAGGTTGGACTGAAGCTTTCTTT. The V call is TRBV25-1, the J call TRBJ1-1; 8 bases are shared with TRBD1. The CDR3 has 15 residues. Germline-derived CDR1 and CDR2 are MGHDK and SYGVNS. V shed 2 bases and J 5 bases; nucleotides not matched to a gene: 7.

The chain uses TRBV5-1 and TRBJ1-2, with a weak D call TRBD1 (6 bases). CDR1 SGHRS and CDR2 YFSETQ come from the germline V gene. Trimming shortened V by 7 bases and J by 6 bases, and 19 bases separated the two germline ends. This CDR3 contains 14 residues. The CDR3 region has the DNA TGCGCCAGCTGTAGTACGCCAGGGGATGATGGCTACACCTTC. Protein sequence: CASCSTPGDDGYTF.

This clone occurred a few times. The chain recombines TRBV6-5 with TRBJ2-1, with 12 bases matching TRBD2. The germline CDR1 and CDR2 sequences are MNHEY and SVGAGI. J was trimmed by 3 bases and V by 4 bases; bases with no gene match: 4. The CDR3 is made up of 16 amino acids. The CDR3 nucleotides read TGTGCCAGCAGTTCGCTAGCGGGGGGGAGCTACAATGAGCAGTTCTTC. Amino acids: CASSSLAGGSYNEQFF.

The CDR3 protein is CSVPGQVTHGYTF. The CDR3 DNA follows: TGCAGCGTTCCGGGACAGGTAACCCATGGCTACACCTTC. This rearrangement joins TRBV29-1 to TRBJ1-2; TRBD1 aligns across 8 bases. There are 13 residues in the CDR3. The germline V gene encodes CDR1 SQVTM and CDR2 ANQGSEA. J was trimmed by 6 bases and V by 5 bases; bases with no gene match: 8.

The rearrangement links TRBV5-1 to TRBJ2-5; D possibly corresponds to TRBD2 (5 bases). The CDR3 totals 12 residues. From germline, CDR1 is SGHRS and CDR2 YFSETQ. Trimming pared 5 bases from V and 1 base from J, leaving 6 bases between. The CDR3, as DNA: TGCGCCAGCAGGGAGGTCCAAGAGACCCAGTACTTC. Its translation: CASREVQETQYF.

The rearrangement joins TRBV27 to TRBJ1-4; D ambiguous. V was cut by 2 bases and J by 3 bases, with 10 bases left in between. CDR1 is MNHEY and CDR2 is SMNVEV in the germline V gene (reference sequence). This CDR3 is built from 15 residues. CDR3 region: CASSLGDVPNEKLFF. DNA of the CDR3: TGTGCCAGCAGTTTAGGAGACGTCCCTAATGAAAAACTGTTTTTT.

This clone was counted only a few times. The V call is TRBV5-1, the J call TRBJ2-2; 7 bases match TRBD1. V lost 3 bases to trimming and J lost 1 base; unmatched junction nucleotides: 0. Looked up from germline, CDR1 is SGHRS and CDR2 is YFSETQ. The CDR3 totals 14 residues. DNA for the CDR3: TGCGCCAGCAGCTGGGACAGGAACACCGGGGAGCTGTTTTTT. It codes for CASSWDRNTGELFF. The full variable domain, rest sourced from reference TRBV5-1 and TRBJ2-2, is KAGVTQTPRYLIKTRGQQVTLSCSPISGHRSVSWYQQTPGQGLQFLFEYFSETQRNKGNFPGRFSGRQFSNSRSEMNVSTLELGDSALYLCASSWDRNTGELFFGEGSRLTVL.

The CDR3, as DNA: TGTGCCAGCAGCCGCCTCGGACAGGGAAACATTCAGTACTTC. Encoded protein: CASSRLGQGNIQYF. The chain combines TRBV6-5 with TRBJ2-4; 8 bases map to TRBD1. Germline V gene data show CDR1 as MNHEY and CDR2 as SVGAGI. The trim removed 6 bases at V and 6 bases at J, leaving 7 bases unmatched. This CDR3 is built from 14 residues.

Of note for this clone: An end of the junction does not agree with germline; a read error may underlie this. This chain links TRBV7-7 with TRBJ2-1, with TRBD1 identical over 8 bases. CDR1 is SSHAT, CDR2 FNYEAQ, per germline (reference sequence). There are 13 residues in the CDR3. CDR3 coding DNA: TGTGCTAGCAGCGAGGACAGGGTAAATGAGCAGTTCTTC. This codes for CASSEDRVNEQFF. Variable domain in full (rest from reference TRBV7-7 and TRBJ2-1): GAGVSQSPRYKVTKRGQDVTLRCDPISSHATLYWYQQALGQGPEFLTYFNYEAQPDKSGLPSDRFSAERPEGSISTLTIQRTEQRDSAMYRCASSEDRVNEQFFGPGTRLTVL.

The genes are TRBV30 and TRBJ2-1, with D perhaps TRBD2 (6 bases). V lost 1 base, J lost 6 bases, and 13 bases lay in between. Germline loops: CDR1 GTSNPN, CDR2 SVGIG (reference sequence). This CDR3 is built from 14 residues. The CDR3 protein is CAWSGVGGCNEQFF. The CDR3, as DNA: TGTGCCTGGAGTGGGGTTGGGGGGTGCAATGAGCAGTTCTTC.

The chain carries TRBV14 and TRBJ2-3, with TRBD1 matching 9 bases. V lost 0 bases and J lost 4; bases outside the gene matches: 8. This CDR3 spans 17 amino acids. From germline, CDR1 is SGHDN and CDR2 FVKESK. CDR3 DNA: TGTGCCAGCAGCCAAGACGGGACAGGGTTCGGGGCAGATACGCAGTATTTT. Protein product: CASSQDGTGFGADTQYF.

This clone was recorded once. In nucleotides, the CDR3 is TGCGCCAGCAGCTTGAGCGATAGTAGCACCGGGGAGCTGTTTTTT. Translating gives CASSLSDSSTGELFF. The chain employs TRBV5-1 and TRBJ2-2, with D uncertain. The CDR3 sequence is 15 residues long. CDR1 and CDR2 (germline): SGHRS, YFSETQ. V lost 1 base to trimming and J lost 4 bases, with 11 bases between them.